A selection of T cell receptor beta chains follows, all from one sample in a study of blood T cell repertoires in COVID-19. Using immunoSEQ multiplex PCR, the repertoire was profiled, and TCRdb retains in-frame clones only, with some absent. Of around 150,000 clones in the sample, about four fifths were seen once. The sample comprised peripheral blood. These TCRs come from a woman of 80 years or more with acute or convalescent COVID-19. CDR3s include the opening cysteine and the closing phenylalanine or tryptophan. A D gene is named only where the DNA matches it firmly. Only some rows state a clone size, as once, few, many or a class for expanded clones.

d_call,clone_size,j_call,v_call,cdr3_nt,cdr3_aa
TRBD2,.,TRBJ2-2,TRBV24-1,TGTGCCACCAGTGACCCCGGGACTAGTTCCGGGGAGCTGTTTTTT,CATSDPGTSSGELFF
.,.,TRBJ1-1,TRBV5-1,TGCGCCAGCAGGGGGAGCAGGGAACAGGGCACTGAAGCTTTCTTT,CASRGSREQGTEAFF
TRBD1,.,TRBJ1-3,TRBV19,TGTGCCAGTAGCCCTTGGACAGGGACCGCTGGAAACACCATATATTTT,CASSPWTGTAGNTIYF
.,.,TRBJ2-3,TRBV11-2,TGTGCCAGCAGCTCCACTCTCACAGATACGCAGTATTTT,CASSSTLTDTQYF
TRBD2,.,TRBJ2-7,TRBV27,TGTGCCAGCAGTTTTTGGCGGGGGGATGACGAGCAGTACTTC,CASSFWRGDDEQYF
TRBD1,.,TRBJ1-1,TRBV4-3,TGCGCCAGCAGCCCGGGACAGGGTATCGTGGACACTGAAGCTTTCTTT,CASSPGQGIVDTEAFF
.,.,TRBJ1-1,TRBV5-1,TGCGCCAGCAGCTTGCAGGGGCAGAACACTGAAGCTTTCTTT,CASSLQGQNTEAFF
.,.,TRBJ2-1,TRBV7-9,TGTGCCAGCAGCCAGTTTAATGAGCAGTTCTTC,CASSQFNEQFF
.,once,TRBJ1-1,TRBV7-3,TGTGCCAGCAGCTTAACGGGGGCAGAACGGAGCACTGAAGCTTTCTTT,CASSLTGAERSTEAFF
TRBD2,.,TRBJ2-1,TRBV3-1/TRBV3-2,TGTGCCAGCAGCCAAGGCCCGCGGGGGGGCCGCGATGAGCAGTTCTTC,CASSQGPRGGRDEQFF
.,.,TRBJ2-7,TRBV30,TGTGCCTGGTCGTATGCCTACGAGCAGTACTTC,CAWSYAYEQYF
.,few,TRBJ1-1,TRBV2,TGTGCCAGCAGTCCGACTTCCTCTGAGAACACTGAAGCTTTCTTT,CASSPTSSENTEAFF
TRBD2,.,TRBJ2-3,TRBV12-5,TGTGCTAGTGGACGTGGACTAGCCGATCGACACGATACGCAGTATTTT,CASGRGLADRHDTQYF
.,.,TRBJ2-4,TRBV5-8,TGTGCCAGCAGCTCCCGACAGGCTCTGGCCAAAAACATTCAGTACTTC,CASSSRQALAKNIQYF
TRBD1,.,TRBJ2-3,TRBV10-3,TGTGCCATCAGCGACAGGGGCTCAGATACGCAGTATTTT,CAISDRGSDTQYF
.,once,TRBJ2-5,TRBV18,TGTGCCAGCTCACCAAGGGGCGGGACAGCACCAAAAGAGACCCAGTACTTC,CASSPRGGTAPKETQYF
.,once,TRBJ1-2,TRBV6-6,TGTGCCAGCACCCAGGGTTTTGGCTACACCTTC,CASTQGFGYTF
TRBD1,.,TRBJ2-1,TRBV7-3,TGTGCCAGCAGCCCCTCTTCCCGGACAGGAGATTACAATGAGCAGTTCTTC,CASSPSSRTGDYNEQFF
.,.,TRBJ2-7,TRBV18,TGTGCCAGCTCACCACCTGCACCCAGCTACGAGCAGTACTTC,CASSPPAPSYEQYF
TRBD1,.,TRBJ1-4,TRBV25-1,TGTGCCAGCAGCCTGGGGGGTTGGGACAGGGGTGAAAAACTGTTTTTT,CASSLGGWDRGEKLFF
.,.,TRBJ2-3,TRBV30,TGTGCCTGGAGTGGACAGGTCACAGATACGCAGTATTTT,CAWSGQVTDTQYF
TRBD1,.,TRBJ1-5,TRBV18,TGTGCCAGCTCACCACAGGGACAGGCCACCAACCGGGGGCATCAGCCCCAGCATTTT,CASSPQGQATNRGHQPQHF
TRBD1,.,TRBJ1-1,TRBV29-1,TGCAGGGGACAGGTTAACACTGAAGCTTTCTTT,CRGQVNTEAFF
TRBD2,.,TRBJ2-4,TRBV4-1,TGCGCCAGCAGCCAAGGGGAAGCGGGGGCTTCCAAAAACATTCAGTACTTC,CASSQGEAGASKNIQYF
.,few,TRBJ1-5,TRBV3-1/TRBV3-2,TGTGCCAGCAGCCAATTCGGTCAGCCCCAGCATTTT,CASSQFGQPQHF
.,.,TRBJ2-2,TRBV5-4,TGTGCCAGCAGCTTGGCGTCAGGGGACCCTCGGTCGGGGGAGCTGTTTTTT,CASSLASGDPRSGELFF